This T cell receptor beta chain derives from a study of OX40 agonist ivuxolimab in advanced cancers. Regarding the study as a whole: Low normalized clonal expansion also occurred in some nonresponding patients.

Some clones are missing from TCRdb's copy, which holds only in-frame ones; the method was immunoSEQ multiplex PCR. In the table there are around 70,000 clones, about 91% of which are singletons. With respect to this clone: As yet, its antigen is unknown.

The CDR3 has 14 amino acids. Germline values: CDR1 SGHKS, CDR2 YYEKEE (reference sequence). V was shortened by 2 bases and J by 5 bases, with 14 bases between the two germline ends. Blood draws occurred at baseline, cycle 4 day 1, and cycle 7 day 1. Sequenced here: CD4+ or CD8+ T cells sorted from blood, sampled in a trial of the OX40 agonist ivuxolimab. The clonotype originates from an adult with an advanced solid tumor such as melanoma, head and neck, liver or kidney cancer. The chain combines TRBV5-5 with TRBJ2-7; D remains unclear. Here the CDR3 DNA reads TGTGCCAGCAGCTTTATCCAGTTTCGTAACGAGCAGTACTTC. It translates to CASSFIQFRNEQYF.